This is a list of T cell receptor beta chains from one sample in a study of shared clonotypes between healthy human individuals. Some clones are missing from TCRdb's copy, which holds only in-frame ones; the method was immunoSEQ multiplex PCR. The sample carries some 2.3 million clones, 80% to 95% recorded once. The sequenced sample was naive CD4+ T cells from PBMCs. The receptors were gathered from a man aged 18 to 30 in good health. Some clones in this sample may be carry-over from other donors' samples. The CDR3 runs from the conserved cysteine through the conserved F or W. D genes are given only for firm matches. The size entry is marked missing in some rows and otherwise reads once, few, many or a size class.

>TRBJ2-7|NA|TRBD1|TRBV28
CASSLSWWGQGPYEQYF
TGTGCCAGCAGTTTATCGTGGTGGGGACAGGGGCCTTACGAGCAGTACTTC
>TRBJ2-7|NA|NA|TRBV5-1
CASSPGQVGEQYF
TGCGCCAGCAGCCCGGGACAAGTCGGCGAGCAGTACTTC
>TRBJ2-2|NA|TRBD2|TRBV30
CAWIGTSAHLILSGMNTGELFF
TGTGCCTGGATAGGGACTAGCGCCCACCTTATTCTTTCGGGAATGAACACCGGGGAGCTGTTTTTT
>TRBJ1-5|NA|NA|TRBV2
CASGGRGSVDQPQHF
TGTGCCAGCGGCGGTAGGGGGTCGGTGGATCAGCCCCAGCATTTT
>TRBJ1-2|NA|NA|TRBV21-1
CASSSKVSNYGYTF
TGTGCCAGCAGCAGTAAGGTATCCAACTATGGCTACACCTTC
>TRBJ2-7|once|TRBD1|TRBV27
CASSRYPGQGAYEQYF
TGTGCCAGCAGCAGATACCCGGGACAGGGGGCTTACGAGCAGTACTTC
>TRBJ1-2|NA|NA|TRBV19
CASSIDPRDNYGYTF
TGTGCCAGTAGTATAGATCCCAGGGACAACTATGGCTACACCTTC
>TRBJ2-7|NA|TRBD1|TRBV7-8
CASSLDVSGTVYYEQYF
TGTGCCAGCAGCTTAGACGTTTCCGGGACAGTTTATTACGAGCAGTACTTC
>TRBJ2-6|NA|NA|TRBV7-2
CASSSGPYSSGANVLTF
TGTGCCAGCAGCTCGGGACCTTATAGCTCTGGGGCCAACGTCCTGACTTTC
>TRBJ2-1|NA|NA|TRBV5-1
CASSSTSPPYNEQFF
TGCGCCAGCAGCTCAACTTCGCCGCCCTACAATGAGCAGTTCTTC
>TRBJ2-5|NA|TRBD1|TRBV29-1
CSAQRDRVKETQYF
TGCAGCGCCCAAAGGGACAGGGTAAAAGAGACCCAGTACTTC
>TRBJ1-5|NA|NA|TRBV15
CATSSSTGTRQPQHF
TGTGCCACCAGCAGTTCCACAGGGACAAGGCAGCCCCAGCATTTT
>TRBJ1-1|NA|NA|TRBV7-9
CASSLGQGTEAFF
TGTGCCAGCAGCTTAGGCCAGGGAACTGAAGCTTTCTTT
>TRBJ2-1|NA|TRBD2|TRBV15
CATSSRTSSYNEQFF
TGTGCCACCAGCAGTAGGACTAGCTCCTACAATGAGCAGTTCTTC